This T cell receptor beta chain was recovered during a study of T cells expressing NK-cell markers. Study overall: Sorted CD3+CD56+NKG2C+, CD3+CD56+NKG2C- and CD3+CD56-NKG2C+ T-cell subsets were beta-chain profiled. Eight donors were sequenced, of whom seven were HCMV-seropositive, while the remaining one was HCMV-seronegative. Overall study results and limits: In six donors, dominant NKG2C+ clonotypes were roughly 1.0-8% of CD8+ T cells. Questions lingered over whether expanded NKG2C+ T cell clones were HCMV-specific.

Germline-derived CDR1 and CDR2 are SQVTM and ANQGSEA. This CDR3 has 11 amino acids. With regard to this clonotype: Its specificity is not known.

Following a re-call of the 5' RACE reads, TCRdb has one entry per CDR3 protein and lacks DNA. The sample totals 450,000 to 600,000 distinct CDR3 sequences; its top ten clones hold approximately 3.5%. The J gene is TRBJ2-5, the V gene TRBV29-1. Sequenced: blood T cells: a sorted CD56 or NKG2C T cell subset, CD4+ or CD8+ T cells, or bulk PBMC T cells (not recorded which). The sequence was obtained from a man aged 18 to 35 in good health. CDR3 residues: CSVLELGTQYF.